The source of this T cell receptor beta chain is a study of cytomegalovirus exposure and HLA in healthy donors (dated by TCRdb to the late 2010s). Notes on the research overall: An earlier analysis of several hundred of the donors reported 250 to 300 Gb of sequence data and around 100 million unique TCR beta sequences obtained from around 180 million T cells. About 280 gigabases of sequencing data and 80 million or so unique TCR sequences were included in an early release covering roughly 600 HLA-typed donors. Among the roughly 400 genotyped donors, 75% to 90% belonged to the genetic ancestry cluster associated with self-reported Caucasian donors. The study aimed to test whether signatures of past pathogen exposure could be identified by cataloging public T cell receptors. The study profiled the T cell repertoires of about 640 subjects by immunosequencing and related them to cytomegalovirus serostatus. In addition to the first cohort of 666 subjects, a separate validation cohort of some 120 different subjects was used. High-throughput TCR immunosequencing, statistical association of individual TCRs with disease status, and machine learning were combined to predict cytomegalovirus infection status. A later analysis re-examined previously published TCR beta repertoires from roughly 720 donors and added high-resolution HLA genotyping to investigate patterns of TCR occurrence. In the later analysis, no new phenotypic data were used to find candidate immune exposures; instead, reliance was placed on TCR beta sequences and their occurrence across donors. In an earlier analysis of roughly 580 of the donors, high-throughput TCR beta sequencing was used to judge whether each TCR beta V gene segment behaved as functional or pseudogenic. Donor age, sex, ethnicity and CMV serostatus were collected together with the repertoire data. Genome-wide SNP genotypes for about three fifths of the 666 donors were used in a later genetic analysis, which treated that subset as a discovery cohort. All discovery cohort repertoires had been generated using a single sequencing platform. Both class I and class II loci were covered by HLA typing, at four-digit resolution. Typing coverage varied by locus: about 620-630 donors for A, B, C, DRB1 and DQB1; 500 to 550 for DQA1; 606 for DPA1; fewer than 480 for DPB1. Roughly 5 DR-DQ haplotypes were treated as single units for association and clustering because of strong linkage in the cohort. Among 398 genotyped donors of the cohort, an average of around 240,000 unique TCR beta nucleotide sequences were sequenced per donor, around 18% of them non-productive. What the work shows at the level of the full study, not this receptor alone: The earlier analysis of 587 of the donors excluded 15 to 20 rarely observed V segments, including chromosome 9 orphons, because counts were too low. According to the authors, the approach could potentially be generalized to other disease states and immunological phenotypes. Most TCR sequences were observed very rarely across donors, whereas some public TCRs were present in many individuals. Correlated functional status among segregating V segments might reflect linkage disequilibrium, but an unknown experimental factor could not be ruled out. According to a later genetic analysis, donors in an Asian-associated ancestry cluster had fewer N-insertions in productive TCRs than the approximately 650-donor mean. Sequencing depth was assumed to be roughly uniform across donors in the presence/absence analyses, though that assumption may not hold. At a false discovery rate of 0.05, a later analysis linked around 15,000 TCR beta sequences to specific HLA alleles. According to a later analysis, TCR association rates differed among HLA loci, with DRB1 alleles showing the most associated TCRs and HLA-C alleles showing the fewest. In an earlier analysis of about 600 of the donors, most TCR beta V segments appeared in productive rearrangements about 90% or about 30% of the time, broadly matching IMGT annotations. In the study, some 180 TCR beta chains were listed as associated with cytomegalovirus. CMV serostatus was the only immune exposure information available for the cohort. Because HLA typing was missing for some donors at each locus, association tests included only the typed subset. Three of the identified cytomegalovirus-associated TCR beta chains were confirmed in vitro to be specific for cytomegalovirus antigens. A further reported finding was that TCR beta sequences accurately predicted the HLA-A and HLA-B alleles for most subjects in the first cohort. Compared with equally common non-associated chains, HLA-associated TCR beta chains in a later analysis were more clonally expanded and had lower generation probabilities. In this cohort, only TCR beta chains were sequenced, and detectable features were limited by the absence of alpha or paired-chain data. A later analysis found that most CMV-associated TCR beta chains appeared HLA-restricted, with HLA associations seemingly driven largely by CMV exposure. A later analysis reported that several top co-occurrence clusters appeared linked to parvovirus B19, influenza, CMV and Epstein-Barr virus. Some IMGT-functional V segments, including TRBV6-2 and TRBV6-3, could not be told apart with the 87-base-pair reads, so those segments were excluded. A cluster of highly shared sequence variants was judged likely to be a technical artifact of the sequencing pipeline. Strong co-occurrence of HLA alleles, especially DR and DQ, made assigning TCR associations to individual alleles difficult. Cytomegalovirus status was reported to be diagnosed by the classifier with high specificity and sensitivity in both the original and validation cohorts. In a later genetic analysis, a missense DCLRE1C variant was associated with V-gene and J-gene trimming of TCR beta chains, and the association was replicated in an independent cohort.

Comments on this clone: The target of this receptor is not known. Per-base quality was not reported, and no clone a single base away is much larger than it.

The germline V gene gives CDR1 as SGHRS and CDR2 as YFSETQ. The CDR3 sequence holds 14 residues, the cysteine and phenylalanine included. Of all the DNA, just the CDR3 is kept, 42 bases in frame from base 1. Unmatched junction bases come to 8, with V trimmed by 4 bases and J by 5 bases. The cohort was made up of 500 to 800 healthy bone marrow donors. Cohort members were all nominally healthy when sampled, although unrecorded immune exposures were likely present. CMV serostatus was recorded as positive for 250 to 300 and negative for about 50% of the roughly 670 cohort members, whereas no CMV serostatus was recorded for the donor in question. Each donor provided a peripheral blood sample, and peripheral blood mononuclear cells were used for TCR beta sequencing. Genomic DNA was extracted from the blood cell samples with the Qiagen DNeasy Blood Extraction Kit. Library preparation employed the immunoSEQ multiplex PCR assay. For the multiplex PCR, a mixture combining 60 forward primers for TCR Vbeta segments and 13 reverse primers for TCR Jbeta segments was used. The CDR3 region of rearranged TCR beta genes was amplified from genomic DNA by a multiplex PCR assay. The Illumina HiSeq System was used to sequence the amplified TCR beta libraries as 87-base-pair reads. In the source study's methods: Across the roughly 640 repertoires, a later analysis counted approximately 75 million unique TCR beta chains, 9.5 million to 13 million of which were shared by at least two donors. A nearest-neighbor algorithm error-corrected the raw reads and collapsed the reads into unique sequences, merging closely related sequences to remove PCR and sequencing errors. V, D and J gene segments were assigned by aligning CDR3 sequences to IMGT reference sequences. Each retained sequence needed at least a six-nucleotide match to both a V gene segment and a J gene segment. Rearrangements were called productive when the CDR3 lacked stop codons and stayed in frame with V and J; all others were non-productive. CDR3 was defined according to IMGT convention as the region running from the second conserved V-encoded cysteine to the conserved J-encoded phenylalanine. The earlier analysis of 500 to 650 of the donors excluded any sequence lacking an unambiguous match to a single V gene segment. An earlier analysis of over 450 of the donors classified V segments as functional when productive rearrangements were above 56.7% and as segregating when the standard deviation between donors was above 5%. A statistical classification framework was built to diagnose cytomegalovirus status from the catalog of TCR beta chain sequences. V and J gene assignment, in a later analysis, came from comparing TCR nucleotide sequences with IMGT/GENE-DB human TR gene sequences. A later analysis assigned CDR3 sequences and most-parsimonious VDJ recombination scenarios with the TCRdist pipeline. In a later analysis, every TCR beta chain was defined by the combination of its CDR3 amino acid sequence and its V-gene family, and reads without a unique V-gene family were dropped. A later analysis removed several hundred highly shared, low-generation-probability nucleotide sequences to deal with suspected cross-contamination and a sequencing artifact. A later analysis calculated a clonal expansion index for each public chain from normalized within-repertoire ranks of inferred template counts. In a later analysis, generation probabilities were computed with a VDJ recombination model fitted to out-of-frame rearrangements, and the resulting probabilities were checked against IGoR. A later analysis scored TCR-TCR, TCR-HLA and TCR-CMV co-occurrence with hypergeometric tests, applying a repertoire-size bias correction to TCR pairs. In a later analysis, false discovery rates were estimated by permuting HLA or CMV assignments 20 times. A later analysis grouped co-occurring TCRs with DBSCAN, adding TCRdist sequence similarity when clustering within HLA-allele-positive subsets. Repertoires with fewer than 30,000 or more than 120,000 public chains, plus five repertoires with anomalous nucleotide sharing, were excluded from co-occurrence clustering. This is the immuneACCESS table as TCRdb keeps it, with only in-frame sequences that have V and J called. A part of the clones is gone; compared with another copy, unresolved V genes explain less than half, and the rest is unexplained. The V and J calls and clone size come from that table; D and trimming were worked out from the DNA. Within this sample are fewer than 250,000 clones, with more than 75% of them counted one time only. The ten largest clones represent over 1% of the sample.

The V and J segments used are TRBV5-1 and TRBJ2-7; 8 bases in the middle match TRBD2. The sequence was obtained from a human donor in good health. The material sequenced was PBMCs. At the DNA level, the sequence is TGCGCCAGCAGCGGTGGTGCTAGCGGGCACGAGCAGTACTTC. Its protein product is CASSGGASGHEQYF. This CDR3, with the reference TRBV5-1 and TRBJ2-7 proteins standing in past its ends, gives the full variable domain KAGVTQTPRYLIKTRGQQVTLSCSPISGHRSVSWYQQTPGQGLQFLFEYFSETQRNKGNFPGRFSGRQFSNSRSEMNVSTLELGDSALYLCASSGGASGHEQYFGPGTRLTVT.